Sequencing of this T cell receptor beta chain was carried out in a study of breast tumors, draining lymph nodes, adjacent tissues. TCRdb redid the calling of the multiplex PCR reads with MiXCR, one entry per CDR3 protein. The table records fewer than 200,000 distinct CDR3 sequences, approximately 30% of them present only once. Findings of the study overall: Data fit most tumor T cells coming from lymph node, expanding in tumor. The lymph node origin of tumor T cells was framed as consistent with a hypothesis, not demonstrated.

Samples came from axillary lymph nodes draining the breast cancer. This clonotype was seen ten or more times. Its antigen is not identified. There are 14 residues in the CDR3. Germline CDR1 and CDR2: PRHDT and FYEKMQ (reference sequence). The ends were cut back, 6 bases at V and 2 bases at J, with 14 bases in the middle. This clonotype was sampled from a female donor with breast cancer. Some clones in this sample may be carry-over from other donors' samples. The chain has TRBV13 and TRBJ2-7; no clear D gene. The sequenced sample consisted of axillary lymph node tissue. CDR3 in amino acids: CASRKYEETYEQYF. DNA for the CDR3: TGTGCCAGCAGAAAGTACGAGGAAACCTACGAGCAGTACTTC. Full variable domain (missing parts from reference TRBV13 and TRBJ2-7): AAGVIQSPRHLIKEKRETATLKCYPIPRHDTVYWYQQGPGQDPQFLISFYEKMQSDKGSIPDRFSAQQFSDYHSELNMSSLELGDSALYFCASRKYEETYEQYFGPGTRLTVT.